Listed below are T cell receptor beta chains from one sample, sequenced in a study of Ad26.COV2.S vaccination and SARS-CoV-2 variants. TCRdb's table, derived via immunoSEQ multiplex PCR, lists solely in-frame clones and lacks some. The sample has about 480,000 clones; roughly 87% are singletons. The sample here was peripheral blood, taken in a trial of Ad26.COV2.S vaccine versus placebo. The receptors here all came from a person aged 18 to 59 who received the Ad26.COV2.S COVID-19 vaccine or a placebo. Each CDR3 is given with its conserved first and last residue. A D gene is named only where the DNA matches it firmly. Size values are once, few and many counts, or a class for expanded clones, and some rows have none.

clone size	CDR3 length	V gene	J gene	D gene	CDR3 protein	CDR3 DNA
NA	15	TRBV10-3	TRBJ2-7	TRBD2	CAISGQREGTYEQYF	TGTGCCATCAGTGGACAGCGGGAGGGCACCTACGAGCAGTACTTC
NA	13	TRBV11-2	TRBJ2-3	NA	CASSLYGTDTQYF	TGTGCCAGCAGCTTATATGGCACAGATACGCAGTATTTT
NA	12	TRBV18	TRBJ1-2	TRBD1	CASSVQGDGYTF	TGTGCCAGCTCAGTACAGGGGGATGGCTACACCTTC
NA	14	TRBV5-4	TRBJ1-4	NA	CASSLQGGGEKLFF	TGTGCCAGCAGCTTACAGGGTGGAGGGGAAAAACTGTTTTTT
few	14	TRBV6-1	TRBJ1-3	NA	CASSEGAQGNTIYF	TGTGCCAGCAGTGAGGGGGCTCAGGGAAACACCATATATTTT
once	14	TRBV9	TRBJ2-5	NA	CASSVGVAAETQYF	TGTGCCAGCAGCGTAGGGGTAGCGGCTGAGACCCAGTACTTC
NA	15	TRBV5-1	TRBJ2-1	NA	CASSLGGSHYNEQFF	TGCGCCAGCAGCTTGGGTGGGAGCCACTACAATGAGCAGTTCTTC
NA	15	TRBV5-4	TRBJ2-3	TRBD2	CASSLGLADTDTQYF	TGTGCCAGCAGCTTGGGACTAGCGGACACAGATACGCAGTATTTT
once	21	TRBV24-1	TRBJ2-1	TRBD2	CATSDIPTTGTSGRRRNEQFF	TGTGCCACCAGTGACATCCCCACCACCGGGACTAGCGGGAGAAGGCGCAATGAGCAGTTCTTC
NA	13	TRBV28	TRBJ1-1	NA	CASNEVWNTEAFF	TGTGCCAGCAACGAAGTATGGAACACTGAAGCTTTCTTT
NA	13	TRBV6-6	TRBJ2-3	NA	CASSGDRVVADLF	TGTGCCAGCAGTGGGGACCGTGTGGTAGCCGACCTTTTT
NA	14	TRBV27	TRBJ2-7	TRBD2	CASSPSGRGYEQYF	TGTGCCAGCAGCCCCAGCGGGAGAGGGTACGAGCAGTACTTC
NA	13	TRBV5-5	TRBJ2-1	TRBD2	CASSLAGRDEQFF	TGTGCCAGCAGCTTGGCCGGGAGGGATGAGCAGTTCTTC
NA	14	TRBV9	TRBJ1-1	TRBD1	CASRRTGGDTEAFF	TGTGCCAGCAGAAGGACAGGGGGAGACACTGAAGCTTTCTTT
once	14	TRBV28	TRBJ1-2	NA	CASSLGNGNYGYTF	TGTGCCAGCAGTTTAGGAAACGGCAACTATGGCTACACCTTC
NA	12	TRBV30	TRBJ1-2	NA	CAWSRQTGGYTF	TGTGCCTGGAGTCGACAAACAGGAGGCTACACCTTC
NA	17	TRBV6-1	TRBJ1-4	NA	CASSEALLGLANEKLFF	TGTGCCAGCAGTGAAGCGCTTCTGGGCTTGGCTAATGAAAAACTGTTTTTT
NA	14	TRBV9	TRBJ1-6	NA	CASSVKGENSPLHF	TGTGCCAGCAGCGTAAAGGGGGAGAATTCACCCCTCCACTTT
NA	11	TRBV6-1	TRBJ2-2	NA	CASSGAGELFF	TGTGCCAGCAGCGGGGCCGGGGAGCTGTTTTTT
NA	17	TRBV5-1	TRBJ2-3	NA	CASSLSPLGASTDTQYF	TGCGCCAGCAGCTTGTCCCCCCTGGGCGCGAGCACAGATACGCAGTATTTT
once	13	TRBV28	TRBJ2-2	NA	CASRPGDHGELFF	TGTGCCAGCAGGCCCGGGGATCACGGGGAGCTGTTTTTT
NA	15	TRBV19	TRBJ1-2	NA	CASTWTATSNYGYTF	TGTGCCAGTACCTGGACAGCCACCTCTAACTATGGCTACACCTTC
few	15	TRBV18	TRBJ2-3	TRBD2	CASSKAGAITDTQYF	TGTGCCAGCTCAAAAGCGGGAGCAATAACAGATACGCAGTATTTT
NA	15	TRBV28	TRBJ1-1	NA	CASSLVRLRNTEAFF	TGTGCCAGCAGTTTGGTGCGGCTGAGGAACACTGAAGCTTTCTTT
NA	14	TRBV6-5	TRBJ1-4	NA	CASSRRATNEKLFF	TGTGCCAGCAGTAGGAGGGCAACTAATGAAAAACTGTTTTTT
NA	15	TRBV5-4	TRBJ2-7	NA	CASSLGGEARHEQYF	TGTGCCAGCAGCTTGGGAGGGGAGGCTCGCCACGAGCAGTACTTC
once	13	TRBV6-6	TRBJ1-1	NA	CASMTTGNTEAFF	TGTGCCAGCATGACGACAGGGAACACTGAAGCTTTCTTT
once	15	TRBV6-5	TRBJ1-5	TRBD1	CASRPDRVGNQPQHF	TGTGCCAGCAGGCCGGACAGGGTAGGGAATCAGCCCCAGCATTTT
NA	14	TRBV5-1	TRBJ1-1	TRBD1	CASSLQGDLTEAFF	TGCGCCAGCAGCTTACAGGGGGATTTAACTGAAGCTTTCTTT
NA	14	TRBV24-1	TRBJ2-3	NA	CATSEAGTAVTQYF	TGTGCCACCAGTGAAGCCGGGACTGCAGTTACGCAGTATTTT
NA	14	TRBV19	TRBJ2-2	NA	CASSTDGVTGELFF	TGTGCCAGTAGTACCGATGGGGTGACCGGGGAGCTGTTTTTT
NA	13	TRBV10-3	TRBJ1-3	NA	CAIRGGFGNTIYF	TGTGCCATCAGAGGAGGGTTTGGAAACACCATATATTTT
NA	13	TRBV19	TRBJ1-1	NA	CASSILGNTEAFF	TGTGCCAGTAGTATCCTTGGTAACACTGAAGCTTTCTTT
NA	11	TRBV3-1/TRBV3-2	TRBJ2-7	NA	CASSQSYEQYF	TGTGCCAGCAGTCAGAGTTACGAGCAGTACTTC
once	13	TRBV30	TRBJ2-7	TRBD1	CAWSPGTGKGQYF	TGTGCCTGGAGTCCCGGGACAGGCAAAGGGCAGTACTTC
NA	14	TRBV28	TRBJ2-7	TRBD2	CASRTGTRFLWQYF	TGTGCCAGCAGAACCGGGACTAGATTTCTTTGGCAGTACTTC
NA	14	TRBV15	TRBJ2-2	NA	CATSRKRGTGELFF	TGTGCCACCAGCAGGAAAAGGGGCACCGGGGAGCTGTTTTTT
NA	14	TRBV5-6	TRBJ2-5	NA	CASSFLGVQETQYF	TGTGCCAGCAGCTTCCTCGGGGTCCAAGAGACCCAGTACTTC
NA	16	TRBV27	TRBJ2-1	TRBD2	CASSATSGQWGNEQFF	TGTGCCAGCAGTGCAACTAGCGGCCAGTGGGGCAATGAGCAGTTCTTC
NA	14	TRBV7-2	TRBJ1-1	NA	CASSLAREGTEAFF	TGTGCCAGCAGCTTAGCGCGGGAAGGCACTGAAGCTTTCTTT
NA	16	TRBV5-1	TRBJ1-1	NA	CASSLGLVPGASEAFF	TGCGCCAGCAGCTTGGGTTTGGTTCCCGGGGCATCTGAAGCTTTCTTT
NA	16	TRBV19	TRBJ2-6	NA	CASSPWDFAGANVLTF	TGTGCCAGTAGTCCCTGGGACTTTGCTGGGGCCAACGTCCTGACTTTC
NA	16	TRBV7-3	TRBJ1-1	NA	CASSLPPGAVNTEAFF	TGTGCCAGCAGCTTACCCCCGGGGGCGGTGAACACTGAAGCTTTCTTT
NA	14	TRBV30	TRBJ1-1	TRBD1	CAWEGQVMNTEAFF	TGTGCCTGGGAAGGACAGGTCATGAACACTGAAGCTTTCTTT
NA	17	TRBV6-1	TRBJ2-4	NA	CASSEPRQAVGGSIQYF	TGTGCCAGCAGTGAACCCCGACAGGCCGTCGGAGGTAGCATTCAGTACTTC
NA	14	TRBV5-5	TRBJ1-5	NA	CASSLLQDNQPQHF	TGTGCCAGCAGCTTGCTCCAAGACAATCAGCCCCAGCATTTT
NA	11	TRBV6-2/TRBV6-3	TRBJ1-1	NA	CASSPRPRAFF	TGTGCCAGCAGCCCCCGGCCGCGAGCTTTCTTT
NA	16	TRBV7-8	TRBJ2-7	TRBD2	CASSSRRLAGTSEQYF	TGTGCCAGCAGCTCCCGCAGACTAGCGGGAACGAGTGAGCAGTACTTC
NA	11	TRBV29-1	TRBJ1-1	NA	CSVVPNTEAFF	TGCAGCGTTGTGCCCAACACTGAAGCTTTCTTT
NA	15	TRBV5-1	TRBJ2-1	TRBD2	CASSGLAGRYNEQFF	TGCGCCAGCAGTGGGCTAGCGGGACGCTACAATGAGCAGTTCTTC